This T cell receptor (beta chain) was sequenced during a study of chemoradiotherapy in HPV16-positive cancers (dated by TCRdb to between 2022 and 2023). Regarding the research as a whole: Candidate HPV-specific T-cell clones and common TCR motifs were defined through functional T-cell assays on cells from a couple of HPV16-positive patients. The study set out to ask whether T-cell immunity against the HPV oncoproteins E6 and E7 changes over the course of chemoradiotherapy and whether that immunity affects survival. TCR repertoires from over 80 patients with HPV-related cancers were then used to track the candidate HPV-specific TCRs and motifs. The paper as a whole reports these results and caveats: The functional definition of HPV-specific T cells came from only a couple of HPV16-positive patients, and the survival association was reported for HPV16-positive patients. Expansion of candidate HPV-specific clones and E7-related TCR motifs was observed in the tumor microenvironment during treatment, whereas no such expansion was observed for non-HPV-specific T cells. Among HPV16-positive patients, expansion of HPV-responsive T cells during chemoradiotherapy was associated with better recurrence-free survival.

Library method: the immunoSEQ multiplex PCR assay. TCRdb's version of the immuneACCESS table is confined to in-frame rearrangements and falls short of the full clone set. An unresolved V gene accounts for under half of the shortfall where checked; the remainder is of unknown origin. The sample table shows 2,500 to 3,500 clones, and roughly 90% are seen once. The top ten hold around 4.1% of the sample. V is pared back by 0 bases and J by 5 bases, with 14 bases lying between the germline termini. Taken from cysteine to phenylalanine, the CDR3 has 15 residues. The only DNA kept is the CDR3, 45 bases in frame from the first base. The CDR1 and CDR2 encoded by the germline V gene are SGDLS and YYNGEE. Because repertoires were sampled repeatedly during chemoradiotherapy, clonal expansion in the tumor microenvironment could be followed. Regarding this clone: What antigen it recognizes has not been identified. The sample holds no much larger clone one base away, and base qualities are not on file.

The input for sequencing was tumor tissue, taken from a patient who underwent chemoradiotherapy. The origin of this receptor is a human donor with HPV-associated anogenital cancer. The rearranged segments are TRBV9 and TRBJ2-5; the D segment could be TRBD1, given 6 matching bases. The DNA is TGTGCCAGCAGCGTAGGGACAGTAGGTATGGAGACCCAGTACTTC. Translated, this gives CASSVGTVGMETQYF.